Sequencing of this T cell receptor beta chain was carried out in a study of T-cell memory formation after mild COVID-19 (dated by TCRdb to the early 2020s). Study-level background: Most TCR sequence clusters were specific to one of the two donors. Two young, previously healthy adult volunteers made up the cohort, one male and one female. In a couple of donors, T-cell clones that expanded and contracted after mild COVID-19 were followed by sequencing TCRalpha and TCRbeta repertoires longitudinally.

TCRdb lists the instrument as Illumina NovaSeq 6000. Using 5'RACE with constant-segment primers, TCRalpha and TCRbeta cDNA libraries were constructed, with sample barcodes and unique molecular identifiers added in the process. RNA was extracted from every sample with Trizol reagent. Library amplification was performed in two PCR steps, and a second sample barcode and Illumina TruSeq adapters were introduced in the second step. Sequencing of the libraries was done on an Illumina NovaSeq, producing 2 x 150 bp paired-end reads. As for the authors' bioinformatics: Demultiplexing of reads and collapsing into UMI-guided consensus sequences were performed with migec v1.2.7. Using mixcr v2.1.11, UMI consensuses were aligned to TRA and TRB V and J templates and then assembled into clonotypes. A clonotype was counted as expanded or contracted only if both edgeR and NoisET called the change significant, with noise models trained on biological replicates. edgeR calls used a false discovery rate-adjusted p below 0.01 and a log2 fold-change threshold of 1. PCA with hierarchical clustering of max-normalized trajectories of the 1000 most abundant clonotypes was used as exploratory dynamics analysis. The CD4 or CD8 phenotype of responding clones was assigned using the separately sequenced CD4+ and CD8+ repertoires. Using fastp trimming at Q25 and MiXCR clonotype assembly, TCRdb reanalyzed the public sequencing data and kept in-frame beta chains. Entries are consolidated by CDR3 protein sequence, retaining the most common genes and DNA. TCRdb's processing, not the authors', yielded these V and J calls. This sample comprises 300,000 or so distinct CDR3 sequences, roughly 15% of them detected only once. The top ten clones comprise roughly 20% of the sample.

V and J lose 2 bases and 8 bases, and a span of 16 bases separates them. There are 16 amino acids in the CDR3, from cysteine to phenylalanine inclusive. CDR3 DNA only is kept here, 48 bases in frame from base 1. The germline V gene (reference sequence) supplies CDR1 SEHNR and CDR2 FQNEAQ. Ficoll-Paque density gradient centrifugation was used to isolate PBMCs. Overall study results and their limits: Only a couple of mild cases were covered in the study, and larger cohorts including severe cases with pre-infection samples were considered necessary. The second-wave clones that peaked on day 37 were not confirmed to be SARS-CoV-2 specific. Contracting CD4+ clones were found mainly in CM and EM memory subsets, while CD8+ clones were enriched in EMRA. Clones that contracted from day 15 to 85 showed balanced CD4/CD8 phenotypes, whereas a second wave of clones that expanded from day 15 to 37 leaned towards CD4+. Some responding clones were detected in pre-infection memory, suggesting pre-existing cross-reactive memory T cells joined the SARS-CoV-2 response.

Notes on this clonotype: The antigen this receptor binds is unknown. Per-base quality was not reported, and no clone a single base away is much larger than it.

This TCR was sampled from a man between 18 and 35 years old who had mild COVID-19 (a few samples of this study predate the infection). The sample titles of this study are shuffled in the database, so cell type and time point are left out; the donor was told from shared clones. The sequenced sample consisted of PBMCs or a T cell subset sorted from them (not recorded which). This chain joins TRBV7-9 to TRBJ1-6; no D gene can be assigned with confidence. The DNA reads as follows: TGTGCCAGCAGCTTATCGGATGGACTTGCGCATTCACCCCTCCACTTT. This codes for CASSLSDGLAHSPLHF.